The 2 T cell receptor beta chains reported below all come from one sample, sequenced in a study of blood T cell repertoires in COVID-19. Sequencing was performed with immunoSEQ multiplex PCR; in TCRdb, only in-frame clones are kept and a portion is missing. Of approximately 210,000 clones detected, about 86% appear once; the ten largest clones hold 14% to 15%. Sequenced: PBMCs or T cells enriched from blood (not recorded which). The receptors stem from a woman between 45 and 65 years old with acute COVID-19.

The rearrangement uses TRBV6-5 and TRBJ1-1; no reliable D call. CDR1 and CDR2 (germline): MNHEY, SVGAGI. This CDR3 has 13 amino acids. V gave up 2 bases and J gave up 0 bases, with 4 bases separating them. The CDR3 nucleotides are TGTGCCAGCAGTTACGAGCTGAACACTGAAGCTTTCTTT. Translating it yields CASSYELNTEAFF.

V usage is TRBV28 and J usage is TRBJ2-1, with a tentative D call TRBD1 (5 bases). The CDR3 is 16 amino acids. V was trimmed by 2 bases and J by 11 bases, leaving 22 bases between them. Per the germline V gene, CDR1 is MDHEN and CDR2 is SYDVKM. CDR3 amino acids: CASSLLRDSSSPKQFF. The CDR3 bases are TGTGCCAGCAGTTTACTCAGGGATAGCTCTTCTCCTAAGCAGTTCTTC.